One and the same sample provided the 28 T cell receptor beta chains below, sequenced in a study of shared clonotypes between healthy human individuals. Generated by immunoSEQ multiplex PCR, the TCRdb table keeps only in-frame clones and is missing some. The sample has 450,000 or so clones, 70% to 80% seen once. Specimen: PBMCs. These receptors were collected from a woman in her 40s in good health. Some clones in this sample may be carry-over from other donors' samples.

The rearrangement uses TRBV29-1 and TRBJ1-1; 7 nucleotides match TRBD1. Trimming at V came to 8 bases and at J to 2 bases, leaving 5 bases not matched to a gene. In germline, CDR1 is SQVTM, CDR2 ANQGSEA. This CDR3 has 12 amino acids. The CDR3 loop is CSTGQANTEAFF. The DNA for the CDR3 is TGCAGCACAGGACAGGCCAACACTGAAGCTTTCTTT.

The chain links TRBV6-1 to TRBJ2-7; 11 positions agree with TRBD1. The germline V gene encodes CDR1 MNHNS and CDR2 SASEGT. The CDR3 is 13 residues long. Trimming cost V 7 bases and J 7 bases; bases outside gene matches: 6. The CDR3 reads CASKGQGGWEQYF. CDR3 coding DNA: TGTGCCAGCAAGGGACAGGGGGGGTGGGAGCAGTACTTC.

The CDR3 nucleotides read TGTGCCAGCAGCGGGGCTTATGGCTACACCTTC. This gives the protein CASSGAYGYTF. J is TRBJ1-2 and V is TRBV6-1; a possible D gene is TRBD1 (5 bases). Trimming pared 6 bases from V and 5 bases from J, leaving 7 bases between. Looked up from germline, CDR1 is MNHNS and CDR2 is SASEGT. The CDR3 is 11 residues long.

The V call is TRBV7-2, the J call TRBJ1-2, with D unresolved. Trimming cost V 5 bases and J 5 bases, with 15 bases left between them. The CDR3 covers 14 residues. From germline, CDR1 is SGHTA and CDR2 FQGNSA. CDR3 in DNA: TGTGCCAGCAGCCAATCGGCCGGTGTATATGGCTACACCTTC. It translates to CASSQSAGVYGYTF.

V and J are TRBV19 and TRBJ1-2; D remains unclear. This CDR3 spans 13 amino acids. Germline CDR1 reads LNHDA; CDR2 reads SQIVND (reference sequence). The ends were cut back, 5 bases at V and 8 bases at J, with 15 bases in the middle. The CDR3 coding sequence is TGTGCCAGTAGTCCCTGGACCGTAGGGGGCTACACCTTC. Its translation: CASSPWTVGGYTF.

The chain has TRBV5-1 and TRBJ2-7; D not resolved. Trimming removed 0 bases at V and 9 bases at J, with 10 bases between. Looked up from germline, CDR1 is SGHRS and CDR2 is YFSETQ. This CDR3 comprises 12 residues. DNA of the CDR3: TGCGCCAGCAGCTTGGAACCCCCCCGGCAGTACTTC. The encoded protein is CASSLEPPRQYF.

With respect to this clone: Only one base separates this from a far larger clonotype, so it likely reflects a read error. This chain joins TRBV5-4 and TRBJ1-2, with D hard to call. Trimming shortened V by 2 bases and J by 6 bases, and 20 bases separated the two germline ends. Germline V gives CDR1 SGHNT, CDR2 YYREEE (reference sequence). The CDR3 has 16 residues. The CDR3 DNA sequence: TGTGCCAGCAGCTTATGGGCAACCCGAAAGACCCATGGCTACACCTTC. Translation gives CASSLWATRKTHGYTF. Variable domain in full (rest from reference TRBV5-4 and TRBJ1-2): ETGVTQSPTHLIKTRGQQVTLRCSSQSGHNTVSWYQQALGQGPQFIFQYYREEENGRGNFPPRFSGLQFPNYSSELNVNALELDDSALYLCASSLWATRKTHGYTFGSGTRLTVV.

In its sample, this clone was seen many times. The chain carries TRBV27 and TRBJ1-1; D is ambiguous. Germline V CDR1 and CDR2: MNHEY, SMNVEV (reference sequence). CDR3 length: 13 amino acids. V shed 5 bases and J shed 7 bases, with 14 bases lying between them. CDR3 region: CASSRGPILEAFF. Written as DNA, the CDR3 is TGTGCCAGCAGTAGAGGGCCGATACTTGAAGCTTTCTTT.

Turning to this clone: Additional DNA sequences in this sample encode the identical CDR3. The V and J genes are TRBV7-2 and TRBJ2-5, with D uncertain. V was trimmed by 5 bases and J by 1 base, leaving 2 bases between them. The germline V gene has CDR1 SGHTA and CDR2 FQGNSA. This CDR3 has 11 residues. The CDR3 reads CASSLQETQYF. The CDR3 DNA follows: TGTGCCAGCAGCCTCCAAGAGACCCAGTACTTC.

This clone was detected once. The chain couples TRBV9 to TRBJ2-2, with unresolved D. The germline gives CDR1 SGDLS, CDR2 YYNGEE. The CDR3 extends over 15 amino acids. V lost 0 bases, J lost 1 base, and 7 bases lay in between. The CDR3 nucleotides read TGTGCCAGCAGCGTAGCCAGCAAGAACACCGGGGAGCTGTTTTTT. It codes for CASSVASKNTGELFF.

This rearrangement joins TRBV28 to TRBJ1-3; D remains unclear. CDR3 length: 14 residues. Looked up from germline, CDR1 is MDHEN and CDR2 is SYDVKM. The V end lost 4 bases, the J end lost 1 base, and 8 bases lay between the germline ends. The CDR3 region is CASSWSISGNTIYF. CDR3 DNA sequence: TGTGCCAGCAGTTGGAGTATTTCTGGAAACACCATATATTTT.

V and J are TRBV27 and TRBJ2-7, with TRBD2 identical over 8 bases. The CDR3 is 14 residues long. The V segment lost 6 bases and the J segment 1 base; nucleotides outside the gene matches: 5. Per germline, CDR1 MNHEY and CDR2 SMNVEV (reference sequence). The DNA of the CDR3 is TGTGCCAGCAGGGTCGCTAGCGGGTCCTACGAGCAGTACTTC. Translation: CASRVASGSYEQYF.

The CDR3 loop is CASSRDRVNTEAFF. CDR3 nucleotides: TGTGCCAGCAGCAGGGACAGGGTGAACACTGAAGCTTTCTTT. The chain joins TRBV7-8 to TRBJ1-1; the match to TRBD1 covers 9 bases. J lost 0 bases, V lost 5 bases, and 1 base had no gene match. The CDR3 consists of 14 residues. Per germline, CDR1 SGHVS and CDR2 FQNEAQ.

The V gene is TRBV7-2, the J gene TRBJ2-7, with TRBD2 as a possible D gene (6 bases). V was clipped by 1 base and J by 4 bases, with 14 bases between them. The CDR3 runs to 15 residues. From germline, CDR1 is SGHTA and CDR2 FQGNSA. The CDR3 nucleotides are TGTGCCAGCAGCTTAGTCGTAAATAGCGGATACGAGCAGTACTTC. Its translation: CASSLVVNSGYEQYF. Complete variable domain (other parts from reference TRBV7-2 and TRBJ2-7): GAGVSQSPSNKVTEKGKDVELRCDPISGHTALYWYRQSLGQGLEFLIYFQGNSAPDKSGLPSDRFSAERTGGSVSTLTIQRTQQEDSAVYLCASSLVVNSGYEQYFGPGTRLTVT.

The J gene is TRBJ1-2, the V gene TRBV9; the match to TRBD1 covers 7 bases. CDR1 SGDLS and CDR2 YYNGEE come from the germline V gene. The CDR3 is made up of 13 amino acids. The V and J ends lost 0 bases and 6 bases, in that order; junction bases with no gene match: 2. The CDR3 DNA sequence: TGTGCCAGCAGCGTAGTACAGGGGAATGGCTACACCTTC. Protein product: CASSVVQGNGYTF.

The rearrangement joins TRBV5-6 to TRBJ2-7; D not resolved. The CDR3 covers 12 residues. V was cut by 3 bases and J by 3 bases, with 7 bases left in between. Germline V gene sequence: CDR1 SGHDT, CDR2 YYEEEE. CDR3: CASSSSYYEQYF. In DNA form, the CDR3 reads TGTGCCAGCAGCTCTTCATACTACGAGCAGTACTTC. The full variable domain, its missing parts supplied by reference TRBV5-6 and TRBJ2-7, is DAGVTQSPTHLIKTRGQQVTLRCSPKSGHDTVSWYQQALGQGPQFIFQYYEEEERQRGNFPDRFSGHQFPNYSSELNVNALLLGDSALYLCASSSSYYEQYFGPGTRLTVT.

The V and J genes are TRBV18 and TRBJ2-1; 10 positions agree with TRBD1. The CDR3 has 15 residues. The junction had 2 bases not matched to a gene; V was cut back by 6 bases and J by 0 bases. CDR1 and CDR2 from the germline V gene are KGHSH and LQKENI. The CDR3, as DNA: TGTGCCAGCTCTTGGACAGGGGGCTCCTACAATGAGCAGTTCTTC. It is translated as CASSWTGGSYNEQFF.

To note about this clone: The sample contains more than one DNA sequence encoding this CDR3. The J gene is TRBJ1-1, the V gene TRBV7-8; D is ambiguous. Germline V gene data show CDR1 as SGHVS and CDR2 as FQNEAQ. The CDR3 is made up of 13 amino acids. V was trimmed by 1 base and J by 1 base, leaving 4 bases between them. Here the CDR3 DNA reads TGTGCCAGCAGCTTAGTAGGGAACACTGAAGCTTTCTTT. Translated, it gives CASSLVGNTEAFF.

As to this clone: A far larger clone differs by one base, so this is likely a read error. The same CDR3 arises from other DNA sequences in this sample as well. This sequence joins TRBV14 and TRBJ2-7; 10 bases agree with TRBD1. The CDR3 consists of 16 residues. Germline CDR1 reads SGHDN; CDR2 reads FVKESK. As DNA, the CDR3 is TGTGCCAGCAGCTCCCTTCTCGGGACAGGGGCCCTCGAGCAGTATTTC. Its translation: CASSSLLGTGALEQYF.

This sequence joins TRBV28 and TRBJ2-7; D is unresolved. Trimming removed 6 bases at V and 3 bases at J, with 6 bases between. Germline CDR1 and CDR2: MDHEN and SYDVKM. CDR3 size: 11 residues. The CDR3 region has the DNA TGTGCCAGCAGGGAGAACTACGAGCAGTACTTC. As protein: CASRENYEQYF.

The chain uses TRBV4-3 and TRBJ1-2; a weak D match, TRBD1 (5 bases). The CDR3 contains 13 residues. The germline V gene encodes CDR1 LGHNA and CDR2 YSLEER. The ends were cut back, 2 bases at V and 5 bases at J, with 9 bases in the middle. The CDR3 bases are TGCGCCAGCAGCCAAAGTGGGGGGTATGGCTACACCTTC. Protein: CASSQSGGYGYTF.

Points on this clone: A much larger clone is a single base away; this may be a read error. The CDR3 nucleotides read TGCGCCAGCAGCTCTGGGGTCATGAACACTGAAGCTTTCTTT. Protein: CASSSGVMNTEAFF. The J gene is TRBJ1-1, the V gene TRBV5-1; no reliable D call. The V end was cut by 3 bases, the J end by 0 bases, with 9 bases between. Germline CDR1 and CDR2: SGHRS and YFSETQ. The CDR3 has 14 residues.

This clone has only a few counts. The genes are TRBV4-2 and TRBJ2-1, with D hard to call. Germline loops: CDR1 LGHNA, CDR2 YNFKEQ. Trimming removed 0 bases at V and 6 bases at J, with 9 bases between. This CDR3 has 14 residues. The CDR3 loop reads CASSQEAVSNEQFF. DNA for the CDR3: TGTGCCAGCAGCCAAGAAGCTGTAAGCAATGAGCAGTTCTTC.

The chain uses TRBV6-1 and TRBJ1-2; the D is unclear. This CDR3 has 12 residues. Germline lookup yields CDR1 MNHNS and CDR2 SASEGT. With 7 bases removed from V and 2 bases from J, the gap between germline ends came to 8 bases. CDR3 residues: CASTLRNYGYTF. The CDR3 coding sequence is TGTGCCAGCACCCTAAGAAACTATGGCTACACCTTC.

The chain employs TRBV30 and TRBJ2-1, with 9 nucleotides matching TRBD1. The germline V gene has CDR1 GTSNPN and CDR2 SVGIG (reference sequence). The CDR3 is 14 residues long. Trimming removed 2 bases from V and 9 bases from J; junction bases left unmatched: 8. The CDR3 protein is CAWSLLQGAGEQFF. In DNA form, the CDR3 reads TGTGCCTGGAGTTTACTACAGGGGGCGGGTGAGCAGTTCTTC.

Of note for this clone: A read error may be the cause here, since a much bigger clone is one base away. This same CDR3 is encoded by further DNA sequences in the sample. The chain has TRBV7-6 and TRBJ1-1, with D perhaps TRBD1 (5 bases). Trimming cost V 4 bases and J 8 bases, with 11 bases left between them. Germline CDR1 reads SGHVS; CDR2 reads FNYEAQ. The CDR3 totals 12 residues. CDR3 in amino acids: CASSSLWGEAFF. The CDR3 region has the DNA TGTGCCAGCAGCTCCTTATGGGGCGAAGCTTTCTTT.

This sequence joins TRBV5-1 and TRBJ2-1, with TRBD2 matching over 12 bases. V shed 4 bases, J shed 8 bases, and the junction held 10 bases outside the gene matches. CDR1 is SGHRS and CDR2 is YFSETQ in the germline V gene. The CDR3 contains 16 residues. In DNA form, the CDR3 reads TGCGCCAGCAGCCCCCTGGATCTAGCGGGAGGGTATGAGCAGTTCTTC. Its protein product is CASSPLDLAGGYEQFF.

A single count supports this clone. The chain uses TRBV11-2 and TRBJ1-3, with unresolved D. The V and J ends lost 0 bases and 6 bases respectively, with 12 bases between them. The CDR3 is made up of 15 amino acids. Germline loops: CDR1 SGHAT, CDR2 FQNNGV. CDR3 bases: TGTGCCAGCAGCTTAGATTACAGAACCCTAAACACCATATATTTT. Translated: CASSLDYRTLNTIYF.